These T cell receptor beta chains were read from a single sample in a study of blood T cell repertoires in COVID-19. Sequencing used immunoSEQ multiplex PCR; TCRdb keeps in-frame clones, though not all of them. The table records 60,000 to 85,000 clones, 75% to 85% of them present only once. Sequencing was carried out using peripheral blood. The receptor source for this set is a human donor in a cohort sampled during active COVID-19. CDR3s include the opening cysteine and the closing phenylalanine or tryptophan. Each record gives: clone size, V gene, D gene, J gene, CDR3 DNA, CDR3 protein. A D gene is named only where the DNA matches it firmly. Size values are once, few and many counts, or a class for expanded clones, and some rows have none.

size: few; V: TRBV30; D: TRBD1; J: TRBJ1-6; DNA: TGTGCCTGGAACCCGACAGGGGGCGGTTCCAATTCACCCCTCCACTTT; CDR3: CAWNPTGGGSNSPLHF
size: -; V: TRBV29-1; D: -; J: TRBJ1-4; DNA: TGCAGCGTCGCGGGGGGGGGTAATGAAAAACTGTTTTTT; CDR3: CSVAGGGNEKLFF
size: once; V: TRBV7-8; D: TRBD2; J: TRBJ2-2; DNA: TGTGCCAGTCGACTAGCGGGAGGTCGGAACGCGAACACCGGGGAGCTGTTTTTT; CDR3: CASRLAGGRNANTGELFF
size: -; V: TRBV19; D: -; J: TRBJ1-3; DNA: TGTGCCAGTAGTGACCGAGGATCGGGCTCTGGAAACACCATATATTTT; CDR3: CASSDRGSGSGNTIYF
size: few; V: TRBV28; D: -; J: TRBJ2-2; DNA: TGTGCCAGCAGCCTCGGCGGGACGAGAACCGGGGAGCTGTTTTTT; CDR3: CASSLGGTRTGELFF
size: -; V: TRBV5-6; D: TRBD1; J: TRBJ1-2; DNA: TGTGCCAGCAGCTTGGGTGGTGCAGGGGGCTATGGCTACACCTTC; CDR3: CASSLGGAGGYGYTF
size: -; V: TRBV10-3; D: -; J: TRBJ2-7; DNA: TGTGCCATCAAAAGACAGGATTTCTACGAGCAGTACTTC; CDR3: CAIKRQDFYEQYF
size: -; V: TRBV4-1; D: TRBD2; J: TRBJ2-1; DNA: TGCGCCAGCAGCCAAGAATCGACTAGCGATGAGCAGTTCTTC; CDR3: CASSQESTSDEQFF
size: -; V: TRBV7-2; D: TRBD2; J: TRBJ2-7; DNA: TGTGCCAGCAGCTTCCAAGCGGGAGTACGTTACGAGCAGTACTTC; CDR3: CASSFQAGVRYEQYF
size: -; V: TRBV4-2; D: TRBD2; J: TRBJ2-1; DNA: TGTGCCAGCAGCCAAGATCCATGGGAGGGCTCCTACAATGAGCAGTTCTTC; CDR3: CASSQDPWEGSYNEQFF
size: -; V: TRBV5-1; D: -; J: TRBJ2-7; DNA: TGCGCCAGCAGCTTGGACAGCACCTACGAGCAGTACTTC; CDR3: CASSLDSTYEQYF
size: -; V: TRBV7-2; D: -; J: TRBJ2-7; DNA: TGTGCCAGCAGCGCGGGGGCTAGGACCTACGAGCAGTACTTC; CDR3: CASSAGARTYEQYF
size: -; V: TRBV6-6; D: -; J: TRBJ1-2; DNA: TGTGCCAGCAGTCTAGGACAAGTCGATCGCTACACCTTC; CDR3: CASSLGQVDRYTF
size: -; V: TRBV5-1; D: TRBD1; J: TRBJ1-2; DNA: TGCGCCAGCAGCTTGGAAGCAGGGGGAGTCGGCTACACCTTC; CDR3: CASSLEAGGVGYTF